These T cell receptor beta chains were read from a single sample in a study of T cells in localized non-small cell lung cancer. TCRdb keeps only in-frame clones here, not all; method: immunoSEQ multiplex PCR. The sample contains nearly 25,000 clones, 92% of which appear only once. This specimen was peripheral blood, taken before any cancer treatment. Receptor source: a man aged 40 to 70 with stage III squamous cell lung carcinoma. The CDR3 runs from the conserved cysteine through the conserved F or W. D genes are given only for firm matches. Expanded clones are given a class, and other clones once, few, many or no size at all.

j_gene: TRBJ1-1
v_gene: TRBV19
d_gene: -
abundance: -
CDR3nt: TGTGCCAGTAGTCTTAGAGAGGGGCTGAACACTGAAGCTTTCTTT
CDR3aa: CASSLREGLNTEAFF

j_gene: TRBJ2-7
v_gene: TRBV5-1
d_gene: TRBD1
abundance: -
CDR3nt: TGCGCCAGCAGTTATGACAGGGCCTACGAGCAGTACTTC
CDR3aa: CASSYDRAYEQYF

j_gene: TRBJ2-1
v_gene: TRBV28
d_gene: -
abundance: -
CDR3nt: TGTGCCAGCAAGGGTAGAGTGGAGTTCTTC
CDR3aa: CASKGRVEFF

j_gene: TRBJ1-2
v_gene: TRBV10-3
d_gene: -
abundance: -
CDR3nt: TGTGCCATCAGTGAGGAGAGGACACCTCGCGACTATGGCTACACCTTC
CDR3aa: CAISEERTPRDYGYTF

j_gene: TRBJ1-3
v_gene: TRBV7-9
d_gene: -
abundance: once
CDR3nt: TGTGCCAGCATCCAGGGGTCCAGCTCTGGAAACACCATATATTTT
CDR3aa: CASIQGSSSGNTIYF

j_gene: TRBJ2-3
v_gene: TRBV6-1
d_gene: TRBD2
abundance: -
CDR3nt: TGTGCCAGCAGGCCCGGGACTAGCGCGACGCAGTATTTT
CDR3aa: CASRPGTSATQYF

j_gene: TRBJ1-2
v_gene: TRBV27
d_gene: -
abundance: -
CDR3nt: TGTGCCAGCAGTGGGACGACAGTGTCTAACTATGGCTACACCTTC
CDR3aa: CASSGTTVSNYGYTF

j_gene: TRBJ2-1
v_gene: TRBV28
d_gene: -
abundance: -
CDR3nt: TGTGCCAGCAGTTCAAACAATGAGCAGTTCTTC
CDR3aa: CASSSNNEQFF

j_gene: TRBJ2-4
v_gene: TRBV5-1
d_gene: TRBD2
abundance: -
CDR3nt: TGCGCCAGCAGCTTGAGGACTAGCGGAGGGGGAGGGAACATTCAGTACTTC
CDR3aa: CASSLRTSGGGGNIQYF

j_gene: TRBJ2-7
v_gene: TRBV6-5
d_gene: TRBD1
abundance: -
CDR3nt: TGTGCCAGCAGTCGGGACAGGGGGGGTTCCTACGAGCAGTACTTC
CDR3aa: CASSRDRGGSYEQYF

j_gene: TRBJ2-2
v_gene: TRBV27
d_gene: TRBD1
abundance: -
CDR3nt: TGTGCCAGCAGGCCCCCAGGGACAGGGGGAGTCGCGAACACCGGGGAGCTGTTTTTT
CDR3aa: CASRPPGTGGVANTGELFF

j_gene: TRBJ2-2
v_gene: TRBV5-6
d_gene: TRBD1
abundance: -
CDR3nt: TGTGCCAGCAGGCTACAGGGACAGGGGGCAATCGGGGAGCTGTTTTTT
CDR3aa: CASRLQGQGAIGELFF

j_gene: TRBJ1-3
v_gene: TRBV7-2
d_gene: -
abundance: -
CDR3nt: TGTGCCAGCAGCTTCAACTCTGGAAACACCATATATTTT
CDR3aa: CASSFNSGNTIYF

j_gene: TRBJ1-2
v_gene: TRBV28
d_gene: -
abundance: -
CDR3nt: TGTGCCAGCACGCCAAGGGGGGGGCTGTATGGCTACACCTTC
CDR3aa: CASTPRGGLYGYTF

j_gene: TRBJ2-7
v_gene: TRBV7-3
d_gene: -
abundance: once
CDR3nt: TGTGCCAGCAGCTTAACGGGGGGACAGATCTACGAGCAGTACTTC
CDR3aa: CASSLTGGQIYEQYF

j_gene: TRBJ1-2
v_gene: TRBV7-9
d_gene: -
abundance: -
CDR3nt: TGTGCCAGCCAAGGGAGGGGAGCTAACTATGGCTACACCTTC
CDR3aa: CASQGRGANYGYTF

j_gene: TRBJ2-3
v_gene: TRBV19
d_gene: -
abundance: once
CDR3nt: TGTGCCAGTAGTACTCCGGGACACCCCCGAGATACGCAGTATTTT
CDR3aa: CASSTPGHPRDTQYF

j_gene: TRBJ1-1
v_gene: TRBV28
d_gene: -
abundance: once
CDR3nt: TGTGCCAGCAGTCCGCCGGGACATCCTGAAGCTTTCTTT
CDR3aa: CASSPPGHPEAFF

j_gene: TRBJ1-4
v_gene: TRBV7-9
d_gene: TRBD1
abundance: -
CDR3nt: TGTGCCAGCAGCTCCGGGACAGGTGGTGAAAAACTGTTTTTT
CDR3aa: CASSSGTGGEKLFF

j_gene: TRBJ2-4
v_gene: TRBV25-1
d_gene: -
abundance: -
CDR3nt: TGTGCCAGCAGTGAAGGACACCTCGGGAACATTCAGTACTTC
CDR3aa: CASSEGHLGNIQYF

j_gene: TRBJ2-3
v_gene: TRBV28
d_gene: TRBD2
abundance: -
CDR3nt: TGTGCCAGCAGTTGGGAGGGTCAGGGAGTCACAGATACGCAGTATTTT
CDR3aa: CASSWEGQGVTDTQYF

j_gene: TRBJ1-1
v_gene: TRBV7-7
d_gene: TRBD1
abundance: -
CDR3nt: TGTGCCAGCAGCCTGGACAGGGGCACTGAAGCTTTCTTT
CDR3aa: CASSLDRGTEAFF

j_gene: TRBJ2-3
v_gene: TRBV9
d_gene: -
abundance: -
CDR3nt: TGTGCCAGCAGCGTAGGGGCCGGCCGACCGGATACGCAGTATTTT
CDR3aa: CASSVGAGRPDTQYF

j_gene: TRBJ1-4
v_gene: TRBV7-2
d_gene: -
abundance: -
CDR3nt: TGTGCCGGCAGGTCCGGGCCGTTTAATGAAAAACTGTTTTTT
CDR3aa: CAGRSGPFNEKLFF

j_gene: TRBJ1-1
v_gene: TRBV19
d_gene: -
abundance: -
CDR3nt: TGTGCCAGTAGTATAGAGAGGGACACCGTCCTGAACACTGAAGCTTTCTTT
CDR3aa: CASSIERDTVLNTEAFF

j_gene: TRBJ2-1
v_gene: TRBV6-1
d_gene: -
abundance: -
CDR3nt: TGTGCCAGCACGGAATATGAGCAGTTCTTC
CDR3aa: CASTEYEQFF

j_gene: TRBJ1-4
v_gene: TRBV28
d_gene: TRBD1
abundance: -
CDR3nt: TGTGCCAGCAGTTTGCTAACAGGGGTAGGGTTTGGAAAACTGTTTTTT
CDR3aa: CASSLLTGVGFGKLFF

j_gene: TRBJ2-7
v_gene: TRBV18
d_gene: -
abundance: -
CDR3nt: TGTGCCAGCTCGGGCCCAACTTACGAGCAGTACTTC
CDR3aa: CASSGPTYEQYF

j_gene: TRBJ1-5
v_gene: TRBV6-4
d_gene: TRBD1
abundance: -
CDR3nt: TGTGCCAGCAGCGGGGGGGGGACAGGGAAACATTTT
CDR3aa: CASSGGGTGKHF

j_gene: TRBJ1-1
v_gene: TRBV5-1
d_gene: TRBD1
abundance: -
CDR3nt: TGCGCCAGCAGCGTTGAGACAGGGGTCGGCACTGAAGCTTTCTTT
CDR3aa: CASSVETGVGTEAFF

j_gene: TRBJ2-2
v_gene: TRBV6-1
d_gene: TRBD1
abundance: -
CDR3nt: TGTGCCAGTCGGACAGGGGGGGTCGTAGTCGGGGAGCTGTTTTTT
CDR3aa: CASRTGGVVVGELFF

j_gene: TRBJ2-3
v_gene: TRBV30
d_gene: -
abundance: large
CDR3nt: TGTGCCTGGAGTTTCCCAGACACAGATACGCAGTATTTT
CDR3aa: CAWSFPDTDTQYF

j_gene: TRBJ1-1
v_gene: TRBV5-1
d_gene: -
abundance: -
CDR3nt: TGCGCCAGCAGCTTGGTTGTAAACACTGAAGCTTTCTTT
CDR3aa: CASSLVVNTEAFF

j_gene: TRBJ2-3
v_gene: TRBV7-3
d_gene: TRBD2
abundance: -
CDR3nt: TGTGCCAGCAGCCCTAGCGGGGGGGCGACAGATACGCAGTATTTT
CDR3aa: CASSPSGGATDTQYF

j_gene: TRBJ2-7
v_gene: TRBV5-8
d_gene: -
abundance: few
CDR3nt: TGTGCCAGCAGCCTCAGGGTCGAGCAGTACTTC
CDR3aa: CASSLRVEQYF

j_gene: TRBJ2-2
v_gene: TRBV18
d_gene: -
abundance: -
CDR3nt: TGTGCCAGCTCACCACCCAATTCCCCGGGGGAGCTGTTTTTT
CDR3aa: CASSPPNSPGELFF

j_gene: TRBJ2-7
v_gene: TRBV7-2
d_gene: -
abundance: -
CDR3nt: TGTGCCAGCAGCTTAGCATTCAGCTCCTACGAGCAGTACTTC
CDR3aa: CASSLAFSSYEQYF

j_gene: TRBJ2-5
v_gene: TRBV7-2
d_gene: TRBD2
abundance: -
CDR3nt: TGTGCCAGCAGCCGACAGGGACTAGCGGCCCAGGAGACCCAGTACTTC
CDR3aa: CASSRQGLAAQETQYF

j_gene: TRBJ2-5
v_gene: TRBV5-1
d_gene: -
abundance: -
CDR3nt: TGCGCCAGCAGCTTGGGGGGGCAAGAGACCCAGTACTTC
CDR3aa: CASSLGGQETQYF

j_gene: TRBJ2-6
v_gene: TRBV11-2
d_gene: -
abundance: -
CDR3nt: TGTGCCAGCAGCTTAAGTGGTAGCGCCCGTAGACACGTCCTGACTTTC
CDR3aa: CASSLSGSARRHVLTF

j_gene: TRBJ2-5
v_gene: TRBV30
d_gene: -
abundance: -
CDR3nt: TGTGCCTGGAGTGCGGTCGAGACCCAGTACTTC
CDR3aa: CAWSAVETQYF

j_gene: TRBJ2-1
v_gene: TRBV10-1
d_gene: -
abundance: -
CDR3nt: TGCGCCAGCAGCCTTCGTCGGGGGGCGGGGAATGAGCAGTTCTTC
CDR3aa: CASSLRRGAGNEQFF

j_gene: TRBJ2-7
v_gene: TRBV4-3
d_gene: -
abundance: -
CDR3nt: TGCGCCAGCAGCCAAGATTACGCTGGGGGCGAGCAGTACTTC
CDR3aa: CASSQDYAGGEQYF

j_gene: TRBJ1-1
v_gene: TRBV5-1
d_gene: -
abundance: -
CDR3nt: TGCGCCAGCAATGACAGATCGAACACTGAAGCTTTCTTT
CDR3aa: CASNDRSNTEAFF

j_gene: TRBJ2-3
v_gene: TRBV7-9
d_gene: -
abundance: -
CDR3nt: TGTGCCAGCAACCAACTCCGGGGTAGCGCAGATACGCAGTATTTT
CDR3aa: CASNQLRGSADTQYF

j_gene: TRBJ2-5
v_gene: TRBV18
d_gene: -
abundance: once
CDR3nt: TGTGCCAGCTCACCCGCTAGAGGGCGAGAGACCCAGTACTTC
CDR3aa: CASSPARGRETQYF

j_gene: TRBJ2-1
v_gene: TRBV27
d_gene: -
abundance: -
CDR3nt: TGTGCCAGCAGCTTGGGGGAAGGGTCCTACAATGAGCAGTTCTTC
CDR3aa: CASSLGEGSYNEQFF

j_gene: TRBJ2-7
v_gene: TRBV5-4
d_gene: TRBD2
abundance: -
CDR3nt: TGTGCCAGCAGCTTGTCGAGCGGGAGCTACGAGCAGTACTTC
CDR3aa: CASSLSSGSYEQYF

j_gene: TRBJ1-2
v_gene: TRBV6-1
d_gene: TRBD1
abundance: -
CDR3nt: TGTGCCAGCAGGGAAACAGGGGGCTATGGCTACACCTTC
CDR3aa: CASRETGGYGYTF

j_gene: TRBJ1-4
v_gene: TRBV5-6
d_gene: -
abundance: -
CDR3nt: TGTGCCAGCAGCTTAGGACAGATTAATGAAAAACTGTTTTTT
CDR3aa: CASSLGQINEKLFF

j_gene: TRBJ2-2
v_gene: TRBV28
d_gene: -
abundance: once
CDR3nt: TGTGCCAGCAGACCAAACCGGGGCTCCGCCGGGGAGCTGTTTTTT
CDR3aa: CASRPNRGSAGELFF

j_gene: TRBJ2-7
v_gene: TRBV6-1
d_gene: -
abundance: -
CDR3nt: TGTGCCAGCAGTGAATTAAGGTACGAGCAGTACTTC
CDR3aa: CASSELRYEQYF

j_gene: TRBJ2-1
v_gene: TRBV10-3
d_gene: -
abundance: -
CDR3nt: TGTGCCATCGACCCCGGAGGGGGCCAGGGCGGTTACAATGAGCAGTTCTTC
CDR3aa: CAIDPGGGQGGYNEQFF